One and the same sample provided the 16 T cell receptor beta chains below, sequenced in a study of T cell responses to AZD1222 COVID-19 vaccine. Measured with immunoSEQ multiplex PCR; TCRdb has only the in-frame clones, and not every one. The sample lists roughly 160,000 clones, about 83% seen once, with 0.85% to 1.1% in the top ten. This sample comprised peripheral blood, obtained 28 days after the second AZD1222 dose. Source of these receptors: an adult who received the AZD1222 COVID-19 vaccine.

This chain links TRBV11-2 with TRBJ1-4; D gene ambiguous. V was pared by 5 bases and J by 8 bases, with 15 bases between. This CDR3 contains 14 residues. Germline lookup yields CDR1 SGHAT and CDR2 FQNNGV. The CDR3 DNA reads as TGTGCCAGCAGCGCCCTCAGCCGCTGGGAAAAACTGTTTTTT. It translates to CASSALSRWEKLFF.

The chain carries TRBV19 and TRBJ1-6, with TRBD1 as a possible D gene (5 bases). Trimming cost V 3 bases and J 7 bases, with 13 bases left between them. The CDR3 sequence is 15 residues long. The germline gives CDR1 LNHDA, CDR2 SQIVND (reference sequence). The CDR3 nucleotides are TGTGCCAGTAGTATCTCCCGGGACGGCAATTCACCCCTCCACTTT. Translation: CASSISRDGNSPLHF.

The chain couples TRBV4-3 to TRBJ1-3, with TRBD1 matching 8 bases. V trimming: 2 bases; J trimming: 4 bases; junction bases outside the gene matches: 13. Germline CDR1 reads LGHNA; CDR2 reads YSLEER. The CDR3 has 18 amino acids. CDR3 sequence: CASSQRPGTGAGGNTIYF. The CDR3 coding sequence is TGCGCCAGCAGCCAACGTCCCGGGACAGGAGCGGGAGGAAACACCATATATTTT.

V and J are TRBV23-1 and TRBJ1-5; D gene uncertain. TRBV23-1 is filed as an ORF, its function uncertain. The CDR3 is 15 amino acids. Trimming removed 2 bases at V and 5 bases at J, with 13 bases between. The CDR3 sequence is CASSQEFRAHQPQHF. The CDR3 nucleotides read TGCGCCAGCAGTCAAGAATTCAGAGCCCATCAGCCCCAGCATTTT.

The gene calls are TRBV19 and TRBJ2-3; TRBD1 is a possible D gene (5 bases). This CDR3 is 14 amino acids long. V was shortened by 7 bases and J by 0 bases, with 11 bases between the two germline ends. Germline loops: CDR1 LNHDA, CDR2 SQIVND (reference sequence). The CDR3 region has the DNA TGTGCCAGTACCGAGACAGCTAGCACAGATACGCAGTATTTT. The encoded protein is CASTETASTDTQYF.

The chain uses TRBV5-1 and TRBJ2-3, with 10 nucleotides matching TRBD2. The CDR3 is 15 residues long. V dropped 4 bases and J dropped 6; count of bases not matched to a gene: 8. Germline V lookup: CDR1 SGHRS, CDR2 YFSETQ. CDR3 sequence (DNA): TGCGCCAGCAGCACCGGAGCGGGGGGGCCGGATACGCAGTATTTT. Protein: CASSTGAGGPDTQYF.

The genes are TRBV7-2 and TRBJ1-4; the match to TRBD1 covers 7 bases. Germline V gene lookup returns CDR1 SGHTA and CDR2 FQGNSA. This CDR3 is 14 amino acids long. Trimming took 9 bases from V and 4 from J; bases not matched to a gene: 8. The DNA of the CDR3 is TGTGCCAGTTGTCAGGGGGGACTTAATGAAAAACTGTTTTTT. This encodes CASCQGGLNEKLFF.

This sequence joins TRBV6-5 and TRBJ1-2; D is unclear. The V gene's germline CDR1 is MNHEY and CDR2 SVGAGI. With 7 bases removed from V and 8 bases from J, the gap between germline ends came to 14 bases. The CDR3 sequence is 12 residues long. In DNA, the CDR3 is TGTGCCAGCAAGGGAGCGGGCTTGGGCTACACCTTC. Its protein is CASKGAGLGYTF.

The chain joins TRBV5-5 to TRBJ1-3, with 7 bases lining up with TRBD1. Germline values: CDR1 SGHKS, CDR2 YYEKEE (reference sequence). Unmatched junction bases numbered 7, after V lost 4 bases and J lost 3 bases. The CDR3 is 15 amino acids. As DNA, the CDR3 is TGTGCCAGCAGCCTCAAGACAGGGTTTGGAAACACCATATATTTT. Its protein is CASSLKTGFGNTIYF.

This chain connects TRBV7-2 to TRBJ2-1, with D maybe TRBD2 (7 bases). The CDR3 is made up of 15 amino acids. Germline V gives CDR1 SGHTA, CDR2 FQGNSA. V lost 4 bases, J lost 0 bases, and 10 bases lay in between. The CDR3 nucleotides are TGTGCCAGCAGCTCGCGGGGGCCCTCCTACAATGAGCAGTTCTTC. Its translation is CASSSRGPSYNEQFF.

The V gene is TRBV11-1, the J gene TRBJ2-5; no reliable D call. The CDR3 is made up of 13 amino acids. Germline CDR1 reads SGHAT; CDR2 reads FQDESV (reference sequence). V was trimmed by 1 base and J by 5 bases, leaving 8 bases between them. CDR3 DNA: TGTGCCAGCAGCTTAGATAACGGGGAGACCCAGTACTTC. The encoded protein is CASSLDNGETQYF.

The chain combines TRBV6-5 with TRBJ1-5; maybe TRBD1 (6 bases). The germline CDR1 and CDR2 sequences are MNHEY and SVGAGI. CDR3 length: 13 residues. V was shortened by 9 bases and J by 7 bases, with 16 bases between the two germline ends. CDR3 sequence (DNA): TGTGCCAGTACAAGTACAGGGACCCAGCCCCAGCATTTT. It is translated as CASTSTGTQPQHF.

This clone was counted once. The rearrangement joins TRBV6-5 to TRBJ1-1; D remains ambiguous. V shed 0 bases and J shed 0 bases, with 11 bases lying between them. In germline, CDR1 is MNHEY, CDR2 SVGAGI. The CDR3 contains 16 residues. CDR3: CASSYSMWAVNTEAFF. The CDR3 coding sequence is TGTGCCAGCAGTTACTCGATGTGGGCAGTGAACACTGAAGCTTTCTTT.

J is TRBJ2-7 and V is TRBV2, with TRBD1 matching over 7 bases. The V gene's germline CDR1 is SNHLY and CDR2 FYNNEI. J was trimmed by 2 bases and V by 7 bases; bases with no gene match: 5. The CDR3 has 13 residues. CDR3 sequence: CASTSQGAYEQYF. The CDR3 DNA reads as TGTGCCAGCACCTCGCAGGGGGCCTACGAGCAGTACTTC.

The chain recombines TRBV19 with TRBJ1-6; the D is unclear. The CDR3 spans 14 residues. V was pared by 5 bases and J by 8 bases, with 13 bases between. Germline V gene data show CDR1 as LNHDA and CDR2 as SQIVND (reference sequence). The CDR3 spells CASSPGRVDSPLHF. CDR3 coding DNA: TGTGCCAGTAGTCCTGGGAGGGTCGATTCACCCCTCCACTTT.

The chain combines TRBV9 with TRBJ2-5; possible D gene TRBD1, 6 bases. Deletions cut 2 bases from V and 1 base from J, with 12 bases between. CDR3 size: 15 residues. From germline, CDR1 is SGDLS and CDR2 YYNGEE. The CDR3 spells CASSVSTGPQETQYF. The CDR3 region has the DNA TGTGCCAGCAGCGTCTCGACAGGCCCCCAAGAGACCCAGTACTTC. The whole variable domain, filled in from reference TRBV9 and TRBJ2-5, reads DSGVTQTPKHLITATGQRVTLRCSPRSGDLSVYWYQQSLDQGLQFLIQYYNGEERAKGNILERFSAQQFPDLHSELNLSSLELGDSALYFCASSVSTGPQETQYFGPGTRLLVL.